The 28 T cell receptor beta chains below come from one sample, sequenced in a study of blood T cell repertoires in COVID-19. Sequencing was performed with immunoSEQ multiplex PCR; in TCRdb, only in-frame clones are kept and a portion is missing. The data contain 300,000 to 450,000 clones, 89% of them singletons. Input material: peripheral blood. Source of these receptors: a woman aged 25 to 39 with COVID-19, enrolled during active disease.

V is TRBV4-1 and J is TRBJ2-1, with TRBD1 as a possible D gene (5 bases). Trimming shortened V by 0 bases and J by 5 bases, and 11 bases separated the two germline ends. The CDR3 length is 15 residues. From germline, CDR1 is MGHRA and CDR2 YSYEKL. CDR3 in DNA: TGCGCCAGCAGCCAAGATCGGGCAGGGAACAATGAGCAGTTCTTC. The encoded protein is CASSQDRAGNNEQFF.

This chain joins TRBV14 and TRBJ2-5; D possibly corresponds to TRBD2 (7 bases). V was trimmed by 5 bases and J by 2 bases, leaving 21 bases between them. Looked up from germline, CDR1 is SGHDN and CDR2 is FVKESK. The CDR3 runs 17 residues. The CDR3 coding sequence is TGTGCCAGCAGCAGCTCCGGTCGGCGGGGGCCACAAGAGACCCAGTACTTC. Protein sequence: CASSSSGRRGPQETQYF.

The rearrangement uses TRBV3-1 (or the pseudogene TRBV3-2) and TRBJ2-7; 7 positions agree with TRBD2. The CDR3 spans 15 residues. Trimming at V came to 2 bases and at J to 2 bases, leaving 6 bases not matched to a gene. Germline values: CDR1 LGHDT, CDR2 YNNKEL (reference sequence). This CDR3 is CASSQSAGLAYEQYF. DNA of the CDR3: TGTGCCAGCAGCCAATCAGCGGGGCTTGCCTACGAGCAGTACTTC.

This rearrangement joins TRBV10-1 to TRBJ2-3; 11 bases are a match to TRBD2. CDR1 and CDR2 from the germline V gene are WNHNN and SYGVQD (reference sequence). The ends lost 8 bases at V and 1 base at J; junction bases unmatched: 20. This CDR3 comprises 20 residues. CDR3 residues: CASPLIFSGRVDIRTDTQYF. CDR3 bases: TGCGCCAGCCCGCTTATTTTTAGCGGGAGGGTGGATATCCGCACAGATACGCAGTATTTT.

This sequence joins TRBV5-1 and TRBJ2-6, with 8 bases matching TRBD1. With V trimmed by 0 bases and J by 0 bases, 5 bases remained unmatched. The CDR3 totals 18 residues. Germline loops: CDR1 SGHRS, CDR2 YFSETQ. The CDR3 nucleotides read TGCGCCAGCAGCTTGGGGGCAGGGGGCCCCTCTGGGGCCAACGTCCTGACTTTC. This codes for CASSLGAGGPSGANVLTF.

This chain links TRBV7-8 with TRBJ2-3; possibly TRBD1 for D (5 bases). Trimming pared 3 bases from V and 6 bases from J, leaving 19 bases between. CDR3 length: 16 amino acids. The V gene's germline CDR1 is SGHVS and CDR2 FQNEAQ. CDR3 in amino acids: CASSFTWGVTLDTQYF. In nucleotides, the CDR3 is TGTGCCAGCAGCTTTACGTGGGGCGTCACATTGGATACGCAGTATTTT. The full variable domain, rest sourced from reference TRBV7-8 and TRBJ2-3, is GAGVSQSPRYKVAKRGQDVALRCDPISGHVSLFWYQQALGQGPEFLTYFQNEAQLDKSGLPSDRFFAERPEGSVSTLKIQRTQQEDSAVYLCASSFTWGVTLDTQYFGPGTRLTVL.

V is TRBV13 and J is TRBJ2-1; the match to TRBD2 covers 8 bases. Germline-derived CDR1 and CDR2 are PRHDT and FYEKMQ (reference sequence). The CDR3 sequence is 17 residues long. The V segment lost 2 bases and the J segment 7 bases; nucleotides outside the gene matches: 13. CDR3 in amino acids: CASSLPPAGVKKNEQFF. CDR3 in DNA: TGTGCCAGCAGCTTACCACCAGCGGGGGTCAAAAAAAATGAGCAGTTCTTC.

The chain uses TRBV28 and TRBJ1-2; TRBD1 matches 10 bases. Germline trimming cut 6 bases from V and 8 bases from J; bases unmatched to any gene: 3. This CDR3 region has 12 residues. CDR1 MDHEN and CDR2 SYDVKM come from the germline V gene. CDR3: CASSDRGRGYTF. The CDR3 region has the DNA TGTGCCAGCAGCGACAGGGGGCGAGGCTACACCTTC.

The rearrangement links TRBV7-8 to TRBJ2-1, with TRBD2 identical over 7 bases. Germline CDR1 is SGHVS and CDR2 is FQNEAQ. The CDR3 sequence is 16 residues long. Germline trimming cut 4 bases from V and 4 bases from J; bases unmatched to any gene: 10. The CDR3 reads CASSSIGGSLYNEQFF. CDR3 DNA sequence: TGTGCCAGCAGCTCCATCGGCGGGAGCCTTTACAATGAGCAGTTCTTC.

The chain carries TRBV7-9 and TRBJ2-2; 11 bases line up with TRBD1. There are 20 residues in the CDR3. Per germline, CDR1 SEHNR and CDR2 FQNEAQ (reference sequence). The trim removed 7 bases at V and 2 bases at J, leaving 18 bases unmatched. The CDR3 DNA reads as TGTGCCAGCACCCTTGGATACGGACAGGGGGCTTTGGGAAACACCGGGGAGCTGTTTTTT. This sequence encodes CASTLGYGQGALGNTGELFF.

CDR3 coding DNA: TGTGCCACCAGCAGAGGAGCAGGGGCGAGCTACGAGCAGTACTTC. Translating gives CATSRGAGASYEQYF. The genes are TRBV15 and TRBJ2-7; possibly TRBD1 for D (6 bases). This CDR3 comprises 15 residues. V was clipped by 1 base and J by 3 bases, with 13 bases between them. CDR1 LNHNV and CDR2 YYDKDF come from the germline V gene (reference sequence).

The chain uses TRBV5-1 and TRBJ2-3, with 7 positions matching TRBD1. With 0 bases clipped from V and 6 bases from J, the junction kept 10 bases outside the gene matches. CDR1 and CDR2 from the germline V gene are SGHRS and YFSETQ. This CDR3 region has 16 residues. CDR3 sequence (DNA): TGCGCCAGCAGCTTGGGAGACAGGGCCATGCTGGATACGCAGTATTTT. This codes for CASSLGDRAMLDTQYF.

J is TRBJ2-3 and V is TRBV30; D possibly corresponds to TRBD2 (6 bases). The CDR3 length is 12 residues. The germline CDR1 and CDR2 sequences are GTSNPN and SVGIG (reference sequence). The V end was cut by 8 bases, the J end by 3 bases, with 12 bases between. This CDR3 is CARDLATDTQYF. CDR3 DNA: TGTGCCCGGGACTTGGCTACAGATACGCAGTATTTT.

This sequence joins TRBV5-1 and TRBJ1-4; D unclear. The ends were cut back, 0 bases at V and 7 bases at J, with 13 bases in the middle. CDR3 size: 15 residues. Germline CDR1 reads SGHRS; CDR2 reads YFSETQ. The CDR3 DNA reads as TGCGCCAGCAGCTTGGACCCCGGGGTTGGTGAAAAACTGTTTTTT. Translated, it gives CASSLDPGVGEKLFF.

The chain employs TRBV9 and TRBJ1-1; TRBD1 matches 7 bases. This CDR3 has 14 amino acids. Trimming took 3 bases from V and 4 from J; bases not matched to a gene: 6. Germline assignment: CDR1 SGDLS and CDR2 YYNGEE. The CDR3, as DNA: TGTGCCAGCAGCGAGACAGGGTTGGGCACTGAAGCTTTCTTT. This gives the protein CASSETGLGTEAFF. The entire variable domain, with the rest obtained from reference TRBV9 and TRBJ1-1, is as follows: DSGVTQTPKHLITATGQRVTLRCSPRSGDLSVYWYQQSLDQGLQFLIQYYNGEERAKGNILERFSAQQFPDLHSELNLSSLELGDSALYFCASSETGLGTEAFFGQGTRLTVV.

V is TRBV5-1 and J is TRBJ2-7; 9 nucleotides align to TRBD2. V lost 4 bases, J lost 3 bases, and 5 bases stayed unmatched. CDR1 is SGHRS, CDR2 YFSETQ, per germline. The CDR3 is 14 amino acids. CDR3 sequence (DNA): TGCGCCAGCAGCCCAGCTAGCGGGGACTACGAGCAGTACTTC. Translation gives CASSPASGDYEQYF.

The chain couples TRBV5-1 to TRBJ2-3; 9 bases are a match to TRBD2. The CDR3 consists of 17 residues. The germline CDR1 and CDR2 sequences are SGHRS and YFSETQ. Trimming took 0 bases from V and 0 from J; bases not matched to a gene: 5. CDR3 sequence reads: CASSLGASGTSTDTQYF. CDR3 DNA sequence: TGCGCCAGCAGCTTGGGGGCTAGCGGGACTAGCACAGATACGCAGTATTTT.

The chain joins TRBV7-2 to TRBJ2-2; D is undetermined. The V end lost 2 bases, the J end lost 0 bases, and 7 bases lay between the germline ends. The CDR3 covers 15 residues. CDR1 and CDR2 from the germline V gene are SGHTA and FQGNSA. CDR3 sequence: CASSLQAPNTGELFF. DNA for the CDR3: TGTGCCAGCAGCTTACAGGCCCCGAACACCGGGGAGCTGTTTTTT. The full variable domain, its missing parts supplied by reference TRBV7-2 and TRBJ2-2, is GAGVSQSPSNKVTEKGKDVELRCDPISGHTALYWYRQSLGQGLEFLIYFQGNSAPDKSGLPSDRFSAERTGGSVSTLTIQRTQQEDSAVYLCASSLQAPNTGELFFGEGSRLTVL.

The genes are TRBV10-1 and TRBJ1-1; 10 nucleotides line up with TRBD1. CDR3 length: 15 residues. V lost 7 bases and J lost 3; bases outside the gene matches: 8. CDR1 WNHNN and CDR2 SYGVQD come from the germline V gene (reference sequence). The CDR3 here is CASTGTGDSDTEAFF. The CDR3 region has the DNA TGCGCCAGCACAGGGACAGGGGATTCGGACACTGAAGCTTTCTTT.

This chain links TRBV18 with TRBJ2-1; 7 bases are a match to TRBD1. The CDR3 sequence is 15 residues long. V lost 5 bases and J lost 6; bases outside the gene matches: 10. Looked up from germline, CDR1 is KGHSH and CDR2 is LQKENI. The CDR3 DNA reads as TGTGCCAGCTCAATCGACAGGGTGGTTACCAATGAGCAGTTCTTC. This encodes CASSIDRVVTNEQFF. The full variable domain, rest sourced from reference TRBV18 and TRBJ2-1, is NAGVMQNPRHLVRRRGQEARLRCSPMKGHSHVYWYRQLPEEGLKFMVYLQKENIIDESGMPKERFSAEFPKEGPSILRIQQVVRGDSAAYFCASSIDRVVTNEQFFGPGTRLTVL.

CDR3 bases: TGTGCCAGCAGCTTGGAGGGGTTCACGCTGGGGAAGAACACCATATATTTT. This codes for CASSLEGFTLGKNTIYF. The rearrangement joins TRBV5-4 to TRBJ1-3, with a tentative D call TRBD1 (5 bases). CDR3 length equals 17 residues. V lost 0 bases and J 7 bases, leaving 20 bases between the germline ends. The germline CDR1 and CDR2 sequences are SGHNT and YYREEE (reference sequence).

This chain connects TRBV2 to TRBJ1-1, with D perhaps TRBD1 (5 bases). V was shortened by 3 bases and J by 5 bases, with 10 bases between the two germline ends. Germline V gene data show CDR1 as SNHLY and CDR2 as FYNNEI. This CDR3 contains 13 residues. The CDR3 sequence: CASSDQGNTEAFF. In DNA form, the CDR3 reads TGTGCCAGCAGTGATCAGGGAAATACTGAAGCTTTCTTT.

A word on this clone: Germline is not matched at one junction end, which may reflect a read error. The V and J genes are TRBV7-7 and TRBJ2-7; D may be TRBD1 (5 bases). There are 13 residues in the CDR3. Germline V lookup: CDR1 SSHAT, CDR2 FNYEAQ (reference sequence). CDR3 coding DNA: TGTGCTAGCAGCTTCAGGGTTGGCTACGAGCAGTACTTC. It translates to CASSFRVGYEQYF.

The chain joins TRBV5-6 to TRBJ2-3; 14 positions agree with TRBD2. Per germline, CDR1 SGHDT and CDR2 YYEEEE. The CDR3 has 19 residues. V was clipped by 0 bases and J by 3 bases; unmatched bases: 9. CDR3 coding DNA: TGTGCCAGCAGCTTGGATCGGACTAGCGGGGGGAAGCTAACAGATACGCAGTATTTT. Residues: CASSLDRTSGGKLTDTQYF.

V usage is TRBV7-9 and J usage is TRBJ2-3; D remains ambiguous. Between the trimmed V and J ends, which lost 5 bases and 7 bases, there was a span of 10 bases. The CDR3 sequence is 12 residues long. Germline CDR1 reads SEHNR; CDR2 reads FQNEAQ (reference sequence). Here the CDR3 reads CASSLRENTQYF. CDR3 in DNA: TGTGCCAGCAGCCTACGCGAAAATACGCAGTATTTT.

In this sample, this clone turned up once. The genes are TRBV5-4 and TRBJ2-1; TRBD2 matches at 14 bases. The length of the CDR3 is 15 residues. Germline lookup yields CDR1 SGHNT and CDR2 YYREEE (reference sequence). Trimming removed 0 bases from V and 11 bases from J; junction bases left unmatched: 4. The chain's CDR3 is CASSLGTSGRTKQFF. CDR3 DNA: TGTGCCAGCAGCTTGGGGACTAGCGGGAGGACTAAGCAGTTCTTC.

The J gene is TRBJ1-2, the V gene TRBV3-1 (or the pseudogene TRBV3-2); perhaps TRBD1 as D (5 bases). This CDR3 has 16 residues. Germline values: CDR1 LGHDT, CDR2 YNNKEL (reference sequence). The V end was cut by 1 base, the J end by 3 bases, with 15 bases between. Here the CDR3 reads CASSQALGKQDYGYTF. CDR3 coding DNA: TGTGCCAGCAGCCAAGCTTTGGGGAAACAGGACTATGGCTACACCTTC.

The chain uses TRBV9 and TRBJ1-2; possibly TRBD1 for D (6 bases). The V end was cut by 1 base, the J end by 6 bases, with 19 bases between. The CDR3 covers 16 residues. Germline V gives CDR1 SGDLS, CDR2 YYNGEE. CDR3 nucleotide sequence: TGTGCCAGCAGCGTACCCCCAGGAGGGGGGGGGCATGGCTACACCTTC. This sequence encodes CASSVPPGGGGHGYTF. Looking up the rest from reference TRBV9 and TRBJ1-2 gives the full variable domain: DSGVTQTPKHLITATGQRVTLRCSPRSGDLSVYWYQQSLDQGLQFLIQYYNGEERAKGNILERFSAQQFPDLHSELNLSSLELGDSALYFCASSVPPGGGGHGYTFGSGTRLTVV.